This T cell receptor (beta chain) was sequenced in a study of cytomegalovirus exposure and HLA in healthy donors. Study-wide background: The 130 or so validation repertoires were reported in a later analysis to have been generated on the same platform as the roughly 680 first-cohort repertoires. Overall study results and limits: Rarity marked most TCR sequences, yet some public TCRs occurred in many donors. Specificity of three CMV-associated chains for CMV antigens was verified in vitro.

As for this clone: Antigen unknown.

Trimming took off 0 bases at V and 8 bases at J, with 13 bases between the two ends. Germline lookup yields CDR1 MNHEY and CDR2 SVGAGI. The CDR3 is 15 residues long. Only in-frame clones appear in the TCRdb table, and some are missing; sequencing was by immunoSEQ multiplex PCR. Of tens of thousands of clones in the sample, just over 90% were seen once. Input material: PBMCs. The receptor was isolated from a man aged 25-45 years in good health and CMV-seronegative. J is TRBJ1-4 and V is TRBV6-5; D possibly corresponds to TRBD1 (5 bases). CDR3 bases: TGTGCCAGCAGTTACTCACCCGAGCGGGGGGAAAAACTGTTTTTT. It encodes CASSYSPERGEKLFF.